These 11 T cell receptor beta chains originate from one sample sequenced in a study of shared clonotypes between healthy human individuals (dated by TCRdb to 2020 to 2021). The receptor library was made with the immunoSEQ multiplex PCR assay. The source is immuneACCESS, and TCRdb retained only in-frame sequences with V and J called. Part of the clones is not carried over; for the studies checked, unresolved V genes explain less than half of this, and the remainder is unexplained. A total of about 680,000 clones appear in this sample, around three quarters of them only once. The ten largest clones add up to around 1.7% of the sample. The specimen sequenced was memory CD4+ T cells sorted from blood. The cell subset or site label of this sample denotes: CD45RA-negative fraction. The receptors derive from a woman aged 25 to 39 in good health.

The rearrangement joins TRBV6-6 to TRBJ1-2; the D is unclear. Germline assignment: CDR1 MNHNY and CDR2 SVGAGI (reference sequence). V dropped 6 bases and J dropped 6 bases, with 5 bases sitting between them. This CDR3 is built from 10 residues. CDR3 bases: TGTGCCAGCAGCTCAAATGGCTACACCTTC. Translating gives CASSSNGYTF.

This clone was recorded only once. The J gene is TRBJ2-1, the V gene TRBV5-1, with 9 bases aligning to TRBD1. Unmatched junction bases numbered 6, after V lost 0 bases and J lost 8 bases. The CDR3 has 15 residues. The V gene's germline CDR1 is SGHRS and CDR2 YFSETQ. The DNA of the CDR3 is TGCGCCAGCAGCTTGGGGGACAGGGATTTTCATGAGCAGTTCTTC. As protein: CASSLGDRDFHEQFF. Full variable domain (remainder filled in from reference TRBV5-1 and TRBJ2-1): KAGVTQTPRYLIKTRGQQVTLSCSPISGHRSVSWYQQTPGQGLQFLFEYFSETQRNKGNFPGRFSGRQFSNSRSEMNVSTLELGDSALYLCASSLGDRDFHEQFFGPGTRLTVL.

DNA for the CDR3: TGTGCCAGCAGCCCATTAAGCACCGGGGAGCTGTTTTTT. Translation gives CASSPLSTGELFF. The J gene is TRBJ2-2, the V gene TRBV11-2, with D hard to call. Germline CDR1 and CDR2: SGHAT and FQNNGV. CDR3 length equals 13 residues. Trimming stripped 5 bases from V and 4 bases from J, with 8 bases between.

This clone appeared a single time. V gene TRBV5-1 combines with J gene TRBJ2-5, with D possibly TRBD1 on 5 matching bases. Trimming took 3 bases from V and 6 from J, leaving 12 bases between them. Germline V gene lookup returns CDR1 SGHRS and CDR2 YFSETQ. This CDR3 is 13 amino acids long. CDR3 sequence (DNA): TGCGCCAGCAGCTACAGGACCTCGAAGACCCAGTACTTC. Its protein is CASSYRTSKTQYF.

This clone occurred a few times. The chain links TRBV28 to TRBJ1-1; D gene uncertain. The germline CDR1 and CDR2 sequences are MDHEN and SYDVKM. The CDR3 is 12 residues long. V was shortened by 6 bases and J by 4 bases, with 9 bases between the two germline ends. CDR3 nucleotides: TGTGCCAGCAGCCGTCCCCGCACTGAAGCTTTCTTT. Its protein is CASSRPRTEAFF.

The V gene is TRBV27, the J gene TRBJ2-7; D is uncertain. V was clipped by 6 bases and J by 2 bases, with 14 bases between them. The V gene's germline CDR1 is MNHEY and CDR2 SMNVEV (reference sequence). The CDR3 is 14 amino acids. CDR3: CASRWSGETYEQYF. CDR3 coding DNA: TGTGCCAGCAGATGGTCAGGAGAAACCTACGAGCAGTACTTC.

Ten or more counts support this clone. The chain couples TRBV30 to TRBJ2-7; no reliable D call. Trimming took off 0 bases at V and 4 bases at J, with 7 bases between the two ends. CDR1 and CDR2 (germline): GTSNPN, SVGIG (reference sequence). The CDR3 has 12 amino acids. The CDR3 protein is CAWSVYSYEQYF. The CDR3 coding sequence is TGTGCCTGGAGTGTGTATAGTTACGAGCAGTACTTC.

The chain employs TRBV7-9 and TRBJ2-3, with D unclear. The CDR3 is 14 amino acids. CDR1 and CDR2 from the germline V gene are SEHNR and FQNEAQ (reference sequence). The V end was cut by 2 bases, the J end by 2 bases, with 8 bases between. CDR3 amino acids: CASSLWDTTDTQYF. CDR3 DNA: TGTGCCAGCAGCTTATGGGATACCACAGATACGCAGTATTTT.

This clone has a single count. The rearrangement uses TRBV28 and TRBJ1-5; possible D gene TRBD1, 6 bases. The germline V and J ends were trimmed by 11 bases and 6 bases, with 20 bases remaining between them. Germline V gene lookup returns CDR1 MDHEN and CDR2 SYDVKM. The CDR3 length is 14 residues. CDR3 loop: CAAGLGGGGQPQHF. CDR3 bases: TGTGCCGCGGGACTGGGGGGCGGTGGTCAGCCCCAGCATTTT.

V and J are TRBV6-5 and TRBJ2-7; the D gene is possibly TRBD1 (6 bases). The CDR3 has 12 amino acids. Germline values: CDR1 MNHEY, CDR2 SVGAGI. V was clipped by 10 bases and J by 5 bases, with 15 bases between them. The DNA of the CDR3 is TGTGCCACCGAAAGACAGGACAACGAGCAGTACTTC. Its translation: CATERQDNEQYF.

CDR3 residues: CASSYLTGGTQYF. CDR3 DNA: TGTGCCAGTAGTTACCTGACAGGGGGCACGCAGTATTTT. V is TRBV19 and J is TRBJ2-3; TRBD1 aligns across 10 bases. The germline V gene encodes CDR1 LNHDA and CDR2 SQIVND (reference sequence). Trimming took 5 bases from V and 9 from J; bases not matched to a gene: 5. The CDR3 length is 13 residues.